Shown below are 18 T cell receptor beta chains from a single sample sequenced in a study of OX40 agonist ivuxolimab in advanced cancers. Only in-frame clones appear in the TCRdb table, and some are missing; sequencing was by immunoSEQ multiplex PCR. The sample yields about 79,000 clones, around 93% seen once. The sequencing here drew on CD4+ or CD8+ T cells sorted from blood, taken in a trial of the OX40 agonist ivuxolimab. The source of these receptors is an adult with an advanced solid tumor such as melanoma, head and neck, liver or kidney cancer.

The V gene is TRBV15, the J gene TRBJ2-2, with 13 bases matching TRBD2. Germline CDR1 LNHNV, CDR2 YYDKDF (reference sequence). The CDR3 runs to 18 residues. V gave up 1 base and J gave up 0 bases; unmatched junction bases: 2. The chain's CDR3 is CATSRGLAGGPNTGELFF. In DNA, the CDR3 is TGTGCCACCAGCAGAGGACTAGCGGGAGGACCGAACACCGGGGAGCTGTTTTTT.

This clone has a single count. V and J are TRBV4-1 and TRBJ1-2; 7 nucleotides align to TRBD1. Germline lookup yields CDR1 MGHRA and CDR2 YSYEKL. The trim removed 1 base at V and 0 bases at J, leaving 11 bases unmatched. The CDR3 contains 18 residues. The CDR3 bases are TGCGCCAGCAGCCAAGGGATTCCCGGACAGGCTGCTAACTATGGCTACACCTTC. This translates into CASSQGIPGQAANYGYTF.

The CDR3 bases are TGTGCCAGTAGACCCCCAGGGGCCTACGAGCAGTACTTC. Its translation: CASRPPGAYEQYF. The chain carries TRBV19 and TRBJ2-7; TRBD1 might be the D (6 bases). Germline CDR1 reads LNHDA; CDR2 reads SQIVND (reference sequence). The CDR3 runs to 13 residues. Trimming took off 6 bases at V and 2 bases at J, with 11 bases between the two ends.

V and J are TRBV19 and TRBJ1-2; weak D call: TRBD1 (5 bases). V lost 4 bases to trimming and J lost 3 bases, with 18 bases between them. This CDR3 comprises 16 residues. Germline V gene lookup returns CDR1 LNHDA and CDR2 SQIVND (reference sequence). CDR3 sequence (DNA): TGTGCCAGTAGTACCGACGGGACCGCGCTACACTATGGCTACACCTTC. Amino acid sequence: CASSTDGTALHYGYTF.

The chain uses TRBV27 and TRBJ2-5; D gene unclear. Trimming stripped 4 bases from V and 7 bases from J, with 10 bases between. Germline V gene data show CDR1 as MNHEY and CDR2 as SMNVEV (reference sequence). The CDR3 has 12 residues. CDR3 sequence (DNA): TGTGCCAGCAGTTCCCTCCCTGGGACCCAGTACTTC. It specifies CASSSLPGTQYF.

The chain combines TRBV6-1 with TRBJ1-2, with 7 bases fitting TRBD1. CDR1 and CDR2 from the germline V gene are MNHNS and SASEGT. This CDR3 contains 13 residues. V shed 6 bases and J 5 bases; nucleotides not matched to a gene: 6. The CDR3 reads CASSLPGGYGYTF. Written as DNA, the CDR3 is TGTGCCAGCAGCCTGCCAGGGGGGTATGGCTACACCTTC.

This clone has a single count. The chain joins TRBV6-1 to TRBJ1-2; D is uncertain. V lost 3 bases, J lost 3 bases, and 8 bases lay in between. Germline CDR1 MNHNS, CDR2 SASEGT. CDR3 size: 13 residues. Written as DNA, the CDR3 is TGTGCCAGCAGTGATCGTCTGTACTATGGCTACACCTTC. Translated: CASSDRLYYGYTF.

The CDR3 nucleotides read TGTGCCAGCAGCCCCGGACAGGAAGCCTATGGCTACACCTTC. As protein: CASSPGQEAYGYTF. The chain has TRBV7-2 and TRBJ1-2, with 7 bases that match TRBD1. The ends lost 5 bases at V and 4 bases at J; junction bases unmatched: 7. Germline-derived CDR1 and CDR2 are SGHTA and FQGNSA. The CDR3 contains 14 residues.

The gene calls are TRBV5-1 and TRBJ2-5, with 10 bases lining up with TRBD2. In germline, CDR1 is SGHRS, CDR2 YFSETQ. The CDR3 has 15 residues. V dropped 2 bases and J dropped 5; count of bases not matched to a gene: 6. CDR3 nucleotide sequence: TGCGCCAGCAGCTTAGCGGGAGGGCCTCGGGAGACCCAGTACTTC. As protein: CASSLAGGPRETQYF.

V gene TRBV28 combines with J gene TRBJ1-3; D may be TRBD1 (5 bases). V gave up 3 bases and J gave up 3 bases, with 9 bases separating them. CDR1 MDHEN and CDR2 SYDVKM come from the germline V gene. This CDR3 has 14 residues. CDR3 DNA: TGTGCCAGCAGTTTTTGGGGGAATGGAAACACCATATATTTT. Encoded protein: CASSFWGNGNTIYF.

The genes are TRBV5-1 and TRBJ1-1; D call uncertain. Trimming left V 0 bases short and J 1 base short, with 10 bases between. CDR3 length: 15 amino acids. From germline, CDR1 is SGHRS and CDR2 YFSETQ. The CDR3 protein is CASSLVGSQNTEAFF. DNA of the CDR3: TGCGCCAGCAGCTTGGTAGGATCCCAGAACACTGAAGCTTTCTTT.

The J gene is TRBJ2-3, the V gene TRBV4-2; TRBD2 matches at 11 bases. This CDR3 contains 17 residues. After removal of 0 bases from V and 3 bases from J, the junction contained 5 bases not matched to a gene. Germline lookup yields CDR1 LGHNA and CDR2 YNFKEQ. The CDR3 sequence: CASSQDVSGRATDTQYF. The CDR3 DNA reads TGTGCCAGCAGCCAAGATGTTAGCGGGAGGGCAACAGATACGCAGTATTTT.

V and J are TRBV25-1 and TRBJ2-3, with D hard to call. Germline V gene lookup returns CDR1 MGHDK and CDR2 SYGVNS. The V end was cut by 4 bases, the J end by 4 bases, with 3 bases between. This CDR3 comprises 11 residues. The CDR3 reads CASSGPDTQYF. The DNA of the CDR3 is TGTGCCAGCAGTGGACCAGATACGCAGTATTTT.

The chain uses TRBV7-9 and TRBJ1-2; D call uncertain. CDR1 SEHNR and CDR2 FQNEAQ come from the germline V gene (reference sequence). CDR3 length: 16 amino acids. Trimming removed 1 base from V and 4 bases from J, with 16 bases in between. DNA of the CDR3: TGTGCCAGCAGCTTAGAAGTTCGGGTAATGGCCTATGGCTACACCTTC. Translation: CASSLEVRVMAYGYTF.

This chain uses TRBV29-1 with TRBJ1-2; D is perhaps TRBD1 (6 bases). Germline V gene data show CDR1 as SQVTM and CDR2 as ANQGSEA. Trimming left V 4 bases short and J 8 bases short, with 20 bases between. The CDR3 is 14 amino acids. The DNA for the CDR3 is TGCAGCGTTGGTGCCTTAGGGGGGGCAGGAGGCTACACCTTC. It encodes CSVGALGGAGGYTF.

Comment on this clone: An end of the junction differs from the germline gene, which may be a read error. This sequence joins TRBV19 and TRBJ1-2; D not certain. Germline V gene sequence: CDR1 LNHDA, CDR2 SQIVND (reference sequence). The CDR3 length is 13 residues. This chain's CDR3 is CASSLDASYGYTF. As DNA, the CDR3 is TGTGCCAGTAGTTTAGACGCTAGCTATGGCTACACCTTC.

This clone was observed once. The chain joins TRBV19 to TRBJ1-2; TRBD1 matches 7 bases. Looked up from germline, CDR1 is LNHDA and CDR2 is SQIVND (reference sequence). The CDR3 has 15 amino acids. Unmatched junction bases numbered 5, after V lost 1 base and J lost 3 bases. CDR3 protein: CASSIAAGGDYGYTF. The CDR3 DNA reads TGTGCCAGTAGTATAGCTGCAGGGGGGGACTATGGCTACACCTTC.

The V call is TRBV19, the J call TRBJ2-1; TRBD2 might be the D (6 bases). V was shortened by 8 bases and J by 6 bases, with 14 bases between the two germline ends. This CDR3 has 13 amino acids. Germline CDR1 is LNHDA and CDR2 is SQIVND (reference sequence). CDR3 residues: CASASGLFNEQFF. The DNA of the CDR3 is TGTGCCAGTGCCTCGGGACTCTTCAATGAGCAGTTCTTC.